Below are 11 T cell receptor beta chains sequenced from a single sample in a study of blood T cell repertoires in COVID-19. Repertoires were generated with immunoSEQ multiplex PCR, while TCRdb's copy carries only in-frame clones and drops some. The sample shows 250,000 to 300,000 clones, 87% of them seen only once. Sequencing used peripheral blood. These receptors originate from a woman in her fifties or sixties who had recovered from COVID-19.

The chain recombines TRBV9 with TRBJ1-1; D is undetermined. CDR1 and CDR2 from the germline V gene are SGDLS and YYNGEE. The CDR3 length is 13 residues. V dropped 3 bases and J dropped 10 bases, with 16 bases sitting between them. In DNA, the CDR3 is TGTGCCAGCAGCGGTACGACCGGCCGGGGAGCTTTCTTT. Translating it yields CASSGTTGRGAFF.

The chain links TRBV5-1 to TRBJ1-4, with D unresolved. V shed 4 bases and J shed 5 bases, with 15 bases lying between them. The CDR3 has 15 residues. Germline CDR1 SGHRS, CDR2 YFSETQ. The CDR3 region has the DNA TGCGCCAGCAGCCTGGACGCGAATCCAAATGAAAAACTGTTTTTT. It encodes CASSLDANPNEKLFF.

This clone was found once. This chain connects TRBV9 to TRBJ2-3; 11 nucleotides match TRBD2. Germline values: CDR1 SGDLS, CDR2 YYNGEE. V lost 0 bases, J lost 0 bases, and 3 bases stayed unmatched. The CDR3 runs to 17 residues. The CDR3 DNA is TGTGCCAGCAGCGTAGGGAGGACTAGCGGGAGCACAGATACGCAGTATTTT. Translation gives CASSVGRTSGSTDTQYF.

The V call is TRBV29-1, the J call TRBJ2-1; TRBD2 matches at 13 bases. CDR1 is SQVTM and CDR2 is ANQGSEA in the germline V gene. The V and J ends lost 7 bases and 0 bases, in that order; junction bases with no gene match: 6. The CDR3 consists of 16 residues. The CDR3 nucleotides read TGCAGCGGAATCGGACTAGCGGGAGTCTCCTACAATGAGCAGTTCTTC. Translation: CSGIGLAGVSYNEQFF.

This clone showed up just once. This rearrangement joins TRBV27 to TRBJ1-6; no clear D gene. CDR3 length: 13 amino acids. Germline CDR1 MNHEY, CDR2 SMNVEV (reference sequence). Trimming removed 5 bases at V and 10 bases at J, with 12 bases between. The CDR3 reads CASSTGIGSPLHF. The CDR3 coding sequence is TGTGCCAGCAGTACCGGGATCGGGTCACCCCTCCACTTT.

The genes are TRBV6-5 and TRBJ1-5; 8 nucleotides agree with TRBD1. The trim removed 6 bases at V and 6 bases at J, leaving 10 bases unmatched. The germline V gene has CDR1 MNHEY and CDR2 SVGAGI. This CDR3 has 15 amino acids. The CDR3 here is CASSPHGQGAQPQHF. The DNA for the CDR3 is TGTGCCAGCAGCCCCCACGGGCAGGGGGCTCAGCCCCAGCATTTT.

The chain couples TRBV27 to TRBJ1-1; 9 nucleotides line up with TRBD1. The V segment lost 3 bases and the J segment 7 bases; nucleotides outside the gene matches: 12. Germline V CDR1 and CDR2: MNHEY, SMNVEV (reference sequence). The length of the CDR3 is 16 residues. In nucleotides, the CDR3 is TGTGCCAGCAGTTTCCGCCGACAGGGGGGGAATTTTGAAGCTTTCTTT. This encodes CASSFRRQGGNFEAFF.

The rearrangement joins TRBV5-1 to TRBJ1-1, with D maybe TRBD1 (5 bases). Germline V lookup: CDR1 SGHRS, CDR2 YFSETQ. The CDR3 is 16 amino acids. Trimming took 0 bases from V and 2 from J, leaving 14 bases between them. The CDR3 nucleotides are TGCGCCAGCAGCTTGGTATCAATGGGGCTTAACACTGAAGCTTTCTTT. Its translation: CASSLVSMGLNTEAFF.

As DNA, the CDR3 is TGTGCCAGTAGTAGGGGGGAGAGCTCCTACAATGAGCAGTTCTTC. Protein: CASSRGESSYNEQFF. V usage is TRBV19 and J usage is TRBJ2-1, with D possibly matching TRBD2 (6 bases). Germline V CDR1 and CDR2: LNHDA, SQIVND (reference sequence). V was pared by 4 bases and J by 0 bases, with 10 bases between. CDR3 length equals 15 residues.

The chain has TRBV6-6 and TRBJ1-5; D is possibly TRBD1 (6 bases). The V gene lost 6 bases and the J gene lost 6 bases, with 18 bases spanning the gap. Germline V gives CDR1 MNHNY, CDR2 SVGAGI (reference sequence). The CDR3 length is 15 residues. CDR3 protein: CASSVQGGGSQPQHF. CDR3 DNA sequence: TGTGCCAGCAGCGTCCAAGGGGGGGGGAGTCAGCCCCAGCATTTT.

This sequence joins TRBV5-6 and TRBJ1-2; a weak D match, TRBD1 (6 bases). The CDR3 covers 14 residues. V was cut by 3 bases and J by 5 bases, with 14 bases left in between. Germline V lookup: CDR1 SGHDT, CDR2 YYEEEE. CDR3 sequence reads: CASSSTGQWYGYTF. The CDR3, as DNA: TGTGCCAGCAGCTCCACTGGACAGTGGTATGGCTACACCTTC.